The sample holds many counts of the clone carrying this TCR beta chain. Its matching antigen is unknown. The CDR3 consists of 16 residues. Per germline, CDR1 MRHNA and CDR2 SNTAGT. The J segment lost 1 base and the V segment lost 5 bases, leaving 7 bases of the junction unmatched. iRepertoire HTBI primers and Arm-PCR of CDR3 regions built TCR beta libraries. Study processing details: The identification of under 65 TRBV and approximately 13 TRBJ segments was made across samples. TCRdb passed the multiplex PCR reads through MiXCR, listing each CDR3 protein once. In this record, the V and J calls reflect TCRdb's handling and not the investigators' own analysis. The sample shows 440,000 or so distinct CDR3 sequences, 16% of them seen only once. This sample is part of a study of regulatory T cells in long-lasting Graves disease. Overall study: New Graves' disease cases had less than 3 months of antithyroid drugs. General study findings and limits: Favored usage of TRBV28, TRBJ1-2 and TRBJ2-5 was recorded in persistent disease.

Stated time point: newly diagnosed GD, antithyroid drugs for less than 3 months. PBMC-extracted RNA yielded the TCR library. These sequences were also reported in another study, on T cells in Graves' hyperthyroidism and ophthalmopathy. That work states: Most clonotypes expanded in thyroid above 0.001 were likewise present in blood.

The chain uses TRBV6-4 and TRBJ2-1; 8 nucleotides agree with TRBD2. The sample here was peripheral blood mononuclear cells (PBMCs), taken at new diagnosis, from a patient treated with antithyroid drugs. The receptor's source is a woman aged 30 to 39 with Graves disease. The CDR3: CASSYRERGSYNEQFF. As DNA, the CDR3 is TGTGCCAGCAGTTATCGGGAGCGGGGGTCCTACAATGAGCAGTTCTTC.